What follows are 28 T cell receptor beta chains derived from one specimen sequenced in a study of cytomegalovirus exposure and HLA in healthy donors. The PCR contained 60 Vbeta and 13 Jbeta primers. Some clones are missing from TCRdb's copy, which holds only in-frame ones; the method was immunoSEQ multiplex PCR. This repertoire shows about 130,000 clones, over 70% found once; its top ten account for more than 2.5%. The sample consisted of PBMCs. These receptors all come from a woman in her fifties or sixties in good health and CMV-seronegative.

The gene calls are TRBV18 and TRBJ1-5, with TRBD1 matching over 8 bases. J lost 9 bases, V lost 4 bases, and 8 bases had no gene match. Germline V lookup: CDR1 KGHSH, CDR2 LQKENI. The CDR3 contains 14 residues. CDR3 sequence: CASSRQQGDAPQHF. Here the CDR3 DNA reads TGTGCCAGCTCACGGCAACAGGGGGATGCGCCCCAGCATTTT.

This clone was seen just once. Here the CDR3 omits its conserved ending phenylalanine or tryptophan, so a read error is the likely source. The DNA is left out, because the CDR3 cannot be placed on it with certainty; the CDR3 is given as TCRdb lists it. The CDR3: CASGPPSLIA. This sequence joins TRBV5-1 and TRBJ1-1. The CDR3 totals 10 residues, both ends included. The germline V gene has CDR1 SGHRS and CDR2 YFSETQ.

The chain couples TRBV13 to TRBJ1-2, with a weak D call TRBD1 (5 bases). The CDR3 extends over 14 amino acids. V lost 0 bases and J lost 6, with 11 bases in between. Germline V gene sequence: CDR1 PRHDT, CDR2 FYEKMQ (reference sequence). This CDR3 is CASSLGQGLDGYTF. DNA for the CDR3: TGTGCCAGCAGCTTAGGGCAGGGATTAGATGGCTACACCTTC.

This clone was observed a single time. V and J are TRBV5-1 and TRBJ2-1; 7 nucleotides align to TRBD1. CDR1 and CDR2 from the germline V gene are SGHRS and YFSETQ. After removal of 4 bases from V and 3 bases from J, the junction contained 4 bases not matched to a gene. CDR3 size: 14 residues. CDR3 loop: CASSGGQFYNEQFF. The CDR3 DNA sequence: TGCGCCAGCAGCGGGGGACAGTTCTACAATGAGCAGTTCTTC.

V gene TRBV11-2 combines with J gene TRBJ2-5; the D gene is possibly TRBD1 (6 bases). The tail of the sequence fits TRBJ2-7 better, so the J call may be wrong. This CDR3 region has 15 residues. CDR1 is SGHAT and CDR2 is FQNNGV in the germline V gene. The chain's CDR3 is CASSLLQGKTYEQYF. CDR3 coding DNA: TGTGCCAGCAGCTTACTCCAGGGGAAGACATACGAGCAGTACTTC.

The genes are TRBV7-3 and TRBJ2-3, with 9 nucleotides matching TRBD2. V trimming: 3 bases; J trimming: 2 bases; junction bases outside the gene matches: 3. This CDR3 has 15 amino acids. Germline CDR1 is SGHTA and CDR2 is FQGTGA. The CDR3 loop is CASSLGLADTDTQYF. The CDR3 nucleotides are TGTGCCAGCAGCTTGGGACTAGCCGACACAGATACGCAGTATTTT.

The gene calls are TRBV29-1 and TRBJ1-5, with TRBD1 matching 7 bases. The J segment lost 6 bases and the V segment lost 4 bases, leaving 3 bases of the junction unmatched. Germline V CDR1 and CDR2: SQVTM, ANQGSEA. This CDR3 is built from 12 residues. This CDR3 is CSVGDRGQPQHF. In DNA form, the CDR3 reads TGCAGCGTTGGGGACAGAGGTCAGCCCCAGCATTTT.

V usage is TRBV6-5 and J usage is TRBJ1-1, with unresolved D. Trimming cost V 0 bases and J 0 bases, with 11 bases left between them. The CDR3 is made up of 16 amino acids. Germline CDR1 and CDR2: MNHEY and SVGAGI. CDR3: CASSYSGEGLNTEAFF. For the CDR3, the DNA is TGTGCCAGCAGTTACTCTGGCGAGGGCCTGAACACTGAAGCTTTCTTT.

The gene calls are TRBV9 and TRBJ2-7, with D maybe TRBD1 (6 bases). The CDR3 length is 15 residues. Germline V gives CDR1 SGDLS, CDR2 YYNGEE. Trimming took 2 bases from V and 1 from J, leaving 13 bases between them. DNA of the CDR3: TGTGCCAGCAGCGTCCTAAGCGACAGGTCCTACGAGCAGTACTTC. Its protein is CASSVLSDRSYEQYF.

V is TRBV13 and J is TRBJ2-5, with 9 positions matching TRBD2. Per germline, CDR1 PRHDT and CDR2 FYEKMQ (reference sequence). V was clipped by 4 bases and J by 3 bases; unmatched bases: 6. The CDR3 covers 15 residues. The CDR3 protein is CASSSPGLAEETQYF. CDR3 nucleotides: TGTGCCAGCAGCTCCCCGGGACTAGCAGAAGAGACCCAGTACTTC.

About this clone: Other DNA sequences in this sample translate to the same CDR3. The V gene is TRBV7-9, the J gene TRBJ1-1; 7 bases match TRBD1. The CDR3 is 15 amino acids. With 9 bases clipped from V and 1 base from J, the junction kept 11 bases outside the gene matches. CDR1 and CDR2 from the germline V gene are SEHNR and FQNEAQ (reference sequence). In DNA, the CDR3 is TGTGCCAGTAGCCACCGACAGGGTACGAACACTGAAGCTTTCTTT. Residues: CASSHRQGTNTEAFF.

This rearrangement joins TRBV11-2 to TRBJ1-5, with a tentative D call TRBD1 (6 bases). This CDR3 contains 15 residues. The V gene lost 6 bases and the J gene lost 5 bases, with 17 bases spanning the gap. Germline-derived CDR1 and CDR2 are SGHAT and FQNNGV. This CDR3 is CASSFTQGLHQPQHF. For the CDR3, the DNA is TGTGCCAGCAGTTTTACTCAGGGGCTGCATCAGCCCCAGCATTTT.

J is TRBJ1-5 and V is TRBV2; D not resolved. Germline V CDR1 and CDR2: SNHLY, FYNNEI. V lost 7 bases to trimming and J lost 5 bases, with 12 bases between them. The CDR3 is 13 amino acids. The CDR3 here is CASKWSSYQPQHF. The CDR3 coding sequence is TGTGCCAGCAAATGGAGTTCGTATCAGCCCCAGCATTTT.

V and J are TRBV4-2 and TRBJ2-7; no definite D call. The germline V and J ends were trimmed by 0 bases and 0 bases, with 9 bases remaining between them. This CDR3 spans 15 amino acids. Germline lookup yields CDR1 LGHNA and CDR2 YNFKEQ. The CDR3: CASSQEAAYSYEQYF. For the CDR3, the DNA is TGTGCCAGCAGCCAAGAGGCGGCCTACTCCTACGAGCAGTACTTC.

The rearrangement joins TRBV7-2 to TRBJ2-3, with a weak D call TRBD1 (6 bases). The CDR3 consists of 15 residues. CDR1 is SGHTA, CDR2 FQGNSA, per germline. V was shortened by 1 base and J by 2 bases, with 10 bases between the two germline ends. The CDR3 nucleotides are TGTGCCAGCAGCTTAGAAAACAGGGACACAGATACGCAGTATTTT. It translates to CASSLENRDTDTQYF.

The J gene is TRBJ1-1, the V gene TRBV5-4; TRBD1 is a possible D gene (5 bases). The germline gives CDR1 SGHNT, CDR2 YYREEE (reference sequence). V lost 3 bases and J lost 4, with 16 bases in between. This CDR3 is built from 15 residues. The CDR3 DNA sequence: TGTGCCAGCAGCTCCTCGGGGCAGGGAGGCACTGAAGCTTTCTTT. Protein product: CASSSSGQGGTEAFF.

The CDR3 loop is CASSPGLAGGIGELFF. The DNA for the CDR3 is TGTGCCAGCAGTCCGGGACTAGCGGGAGGGATCGGGGAGCTGTTTTTT. The J gene is TRBJ2-2, the V gene TRBV27; 16 positions match TRBD2. V dropped 5 bases and J dropped 7; count of bases not matched to a gene: 4. Germline values: CDR1 MNHEY, CDR2 SMNVEV (reference sequence). The CDR3 spans 16 residues.

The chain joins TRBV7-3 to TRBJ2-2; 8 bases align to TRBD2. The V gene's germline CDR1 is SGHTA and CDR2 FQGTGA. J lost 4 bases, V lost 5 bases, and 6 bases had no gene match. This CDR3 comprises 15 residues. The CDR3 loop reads CASSPIAGSTGELFF. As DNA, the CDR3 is TGTGCCAGCAGCCCCATAGCGGGAAGCACCGGGGAGCTGTTTTTT.

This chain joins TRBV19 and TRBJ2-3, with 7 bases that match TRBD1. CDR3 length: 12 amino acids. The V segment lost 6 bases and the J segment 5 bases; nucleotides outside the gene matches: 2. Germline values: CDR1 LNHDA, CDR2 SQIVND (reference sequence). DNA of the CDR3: TGTGCCAGTAGCAACAGGGGAGATACGCAGTATTTT. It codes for CASSNRGDTQYF.

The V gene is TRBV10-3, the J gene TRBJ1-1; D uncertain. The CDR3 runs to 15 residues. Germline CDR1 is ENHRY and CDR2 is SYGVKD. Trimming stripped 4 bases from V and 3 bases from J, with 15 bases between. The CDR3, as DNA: TGTGCCATCAGTGGCGTCTTCTCCGCGGACACTGAAGCTTTCTTT. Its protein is CAISGVFSADTEAFF.

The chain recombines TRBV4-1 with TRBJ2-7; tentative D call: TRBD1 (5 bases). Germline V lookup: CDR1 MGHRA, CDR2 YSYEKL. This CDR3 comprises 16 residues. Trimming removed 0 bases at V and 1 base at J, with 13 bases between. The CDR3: CASSQESTGPSYEQYF. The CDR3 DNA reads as TGCGCCAGCAGCCAAGAGTCAACAGGCCCGTCCTACGAGCAGTACTTC.

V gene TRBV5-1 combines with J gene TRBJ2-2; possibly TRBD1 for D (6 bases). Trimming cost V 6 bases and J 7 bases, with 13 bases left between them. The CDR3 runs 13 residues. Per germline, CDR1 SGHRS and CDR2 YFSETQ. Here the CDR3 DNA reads TGCGCCAGCACCGGACAGCCGGACGGGGAGCTGTTTTTT. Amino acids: CASTGQPDGELFF.

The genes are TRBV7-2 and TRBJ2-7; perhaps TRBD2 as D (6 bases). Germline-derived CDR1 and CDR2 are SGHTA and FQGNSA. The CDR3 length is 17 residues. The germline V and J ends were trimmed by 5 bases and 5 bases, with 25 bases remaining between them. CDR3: CASSRMGWGERSHEQYF. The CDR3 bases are TGTGCCAGCAGCCGAATGGGGTGGGGGGAGAGATCCCACGAGCAGTACTTC.

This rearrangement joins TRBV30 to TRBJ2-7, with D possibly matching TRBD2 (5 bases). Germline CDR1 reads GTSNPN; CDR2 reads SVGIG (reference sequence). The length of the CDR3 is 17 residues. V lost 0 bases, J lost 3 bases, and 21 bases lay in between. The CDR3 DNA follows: TGTGCCTGGAGTGTCCTTCGATTCCGGGGAAATGACTACGAGCAGTACTTC. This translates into CAWSVLRFRGNDYEQYF.

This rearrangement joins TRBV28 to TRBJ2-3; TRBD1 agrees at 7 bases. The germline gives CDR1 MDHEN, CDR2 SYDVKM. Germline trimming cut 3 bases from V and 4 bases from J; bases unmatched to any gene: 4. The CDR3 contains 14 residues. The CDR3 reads CASSFRGTADTQYF. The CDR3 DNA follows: TGTGCCAGCAGTTTTCGTGGGACAGCAGATACGCAGTATTTT.

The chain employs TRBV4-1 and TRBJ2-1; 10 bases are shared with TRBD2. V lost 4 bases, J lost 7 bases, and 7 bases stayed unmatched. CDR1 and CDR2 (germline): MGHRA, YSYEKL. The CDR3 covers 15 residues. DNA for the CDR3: TGCGCCAGCAGCCTCCTCGGACTAGCGGCTAATGAGCAGTTCTTC. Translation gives CASSLLGLAANEQFF.

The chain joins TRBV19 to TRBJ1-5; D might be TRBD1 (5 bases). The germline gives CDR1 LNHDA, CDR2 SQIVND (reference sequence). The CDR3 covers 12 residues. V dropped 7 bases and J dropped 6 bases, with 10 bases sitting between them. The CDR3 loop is CASTLGVQPQHF. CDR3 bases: TGTGCCAGTACCCTAGGGGTTCAGCCCCAGCATTTT.

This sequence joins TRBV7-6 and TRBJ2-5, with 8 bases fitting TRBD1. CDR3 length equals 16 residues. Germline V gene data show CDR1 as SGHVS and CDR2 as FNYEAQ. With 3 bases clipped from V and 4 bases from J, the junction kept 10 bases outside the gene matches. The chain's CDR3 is CASSFGQGGIGETQYF. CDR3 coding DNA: TGTGCCAGCAGCTTTGGACAGGGTGGGATAGGAGAGACCCAGTACTTC. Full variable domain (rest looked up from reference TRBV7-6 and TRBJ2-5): GAGVSQSPRYKVTKRGQDVALRCDPISGHVSLYWYRQALGQGPEFLTYFNYEAQQDKSGLPNDRFSAERPEGSISTLTIQRTEQRDSAMYRCASSFGQGGIGETQYFGPGTRLLVL.